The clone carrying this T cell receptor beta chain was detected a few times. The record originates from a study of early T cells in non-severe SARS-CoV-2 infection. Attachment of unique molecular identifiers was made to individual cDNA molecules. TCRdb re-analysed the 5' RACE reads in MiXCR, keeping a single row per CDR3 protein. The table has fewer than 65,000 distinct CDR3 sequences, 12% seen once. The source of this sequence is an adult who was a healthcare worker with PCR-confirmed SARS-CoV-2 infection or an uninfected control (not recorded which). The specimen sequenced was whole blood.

CDR3 region: CAISELTGRTDTQYF. CDR3 in DNA: TGTGCCATCAGTGAGTTAACGGGGCGCACAGATACGCAGTATTTT. The rearrangement uses TRBV10-3 and TRBJ2-3, with D tentatively TRBD1 or TRBD2 (5 bases each). Germline CDR1 reads ENHRY; CDR2 reads SYGVKD. V was shortened by 1 base and J by 1 base, with 9 bases between the two germline ends. CDR3 length: 15 residues.